These T cell receptor beta chains were read from a single sample in a study of blood T cells in healthy people across ages. TCRdb independently ran MiXCR on the 5' RACE reads; one entry per CDR3 protein. Found here are roughly 800,000 distinct CDR3 sequences, about 62% of them singletons; the top ten hold roughly 20%. The source material was blood. These receptors were taken from a young man in good health. The CDR3 runs from the conserved cysteine through the conserved F or W. D genes are given only for firm matches. Size tells how often a clone was seen (once, few, many) or the class of an expanded clone, and some rows leave it out.

clone size: -
CDR3 length: 15
V gene: TRBV6-5
J gene: TRBJ2-7
D gene: -
CDR3 protein: CASSYDPGLSAEQYF
CDR3 DNA: TGTGCCAGCAGTTACGACCCGGGACTTTCGGCCGAGCAGTACTTC

clone size: many
CDR3 length: 17
V gene: TRBV25-1
J gene: TRBJ2-1
D gene: -
CDR3 protein: CASSESDRTTTYNEQFF
CDR3 DNA: TGTGCCAGCAGTGAGAGCGACCGAACAACCACCTACAATGAGCAGTTCTTC

clone size: -
CDR3 length: 14
V gene: TRBV20-1
J gene: TRBJ2-3
D gene: -
CDR3 protein: CSAREDQVRDTQYF
CDR3 DNA: TGCAGTGCTAGAGAGGACCAAGTAAGGGATACGCAGTATTTT

clone size: -
CDR3 length: 12
V gene: TRBV2
J gene: TRBJ1-2
D gene: TRBD1
CDR3 protein: CAREKRGHGYTF
CDR3 DNA: TGTGCCCGTGAGAAAAGGGGGCATGGCTACACCTTC

clone size: -
CDR3 length: 17
V gene: TRBV9
J gene: TRBJ2-5
D gene: TRBD2
CDR3 protein: CASSVAASGRAQETQYF
CDR3 DNA: TGTGCCAGCAGCGTAGCGGCTAGCGGGAGGGCCCAGGAGACCCAGTACTTC

clone size: -
CDR3 length: 13
V gene: TRBV25-1
J gene: TRBJ2-6
D gene: -
CDR3 protein: CASANSGANVLTF
CDR3 DNA: TGTGCCAGCGCCAACTCTGGGGCCAACGTCCTGACTTTC

clone size: -
CDR3 length: 15
V gene: TRBV9
J gene: TRBJ2-3
D gene: -
CDR3 protein: CASSKGGARADTQYF
CDR3 DNA: TGTGCCAGCAGCAAAGGGGGGGCGCGGGCAGATACGCAGTATTTT

clone size: -
CDR3 length: 13
V gene: TRBV20-1
J gene: TRBJ2-7
D gene: -
CDR3 protein: CSAREGYSYEQYF
CDR3 DNA: TGCAGTGCTAGGGAGGGCTATTCCTACGAGCAGTACTTC

clone size: -
CDR3 length: 14
V gene: TRBV30
J gene: TRBJ2-7
D gene: TRBD2
CDR3 protein: CAWGGLAGVCEQYF
CDR3 DNA: TGTGCCTGGGGGGGTCTCGCGGGAGTTTGTGAGCAGTACTTC

clone size: few
CDR3 length: 11
V gene: TRBV29-1
J gene: TRBJ2-4
D gene: TRBD1
CDR3 protein: CSVAGGQGRYF
CDR3 DNA: TGCAGCGTTGCTGGGGGACAGGGTCGGTACTTC

clone size: -
CDR3 length: 17
V gene: TRBV2
J gene: TRBJ1-2
D gene: -
CDR3 protein: CASSDGGQGQGRAGYTF
CDR3 DNA: TGTGCCAGCAGTGATGGGGGCCAGGGCCAGGGACGGGCTGGCTACACCTTC

clone size: -
CDR3 length: 15
V gene: TRBV7-2
J gene: TRBJ2-1
D gene: TRBD2
CDR3 protein: CASSLAGTIYNEQFF
CDR3 DNA: TGTGCCAGCAGCTTAGCCGGGACTATCTACAATGAGCAGTTCTTC

clone size: -
CDR3 length: 15
V gene: TRBV12-3/TRBV12-4
J gene: TRBJ2-5
D gene: TRBD1
CDR3 protein: CASSLTWTGGEAQYF
CDR3 DNA: TGTGCCAGCAGTTTAACTTGGACAGGGGGTGAGGCCCAGTACTTC

clone size: -
CDR3 length: 14
V gene: TRBV2
J gene: TRBJ1-2
D gene: -
CDR3 protein: CASSEVSESYGYTF
CDR3 DNA: TGTGCCAGCAGTGAAGTGAGTGAGAGCTATGGCTACACCTTC

clone size: -
CDR3 length: 13
V gene: TRBV20-1
J gene: TRBJ2-7
D gene: -
CDR3 protein: CSAEWRGSYEQYF
CDR3 DNA: TGCAGTGCTGAGTGGAGGGGATCCTACGAGCAGTACTTC

clone size: few
CDR3 length: 14
V gene: TRBV29-1
J gene: TRBJ2-7
D gene: -
CDR3 protein: CSVEDPEDIDEQYF
CDR3 DNA: TGCAGCGTTGAAGATCCTGAGGATATCGACGAGCAGTACTTC

clone size: -
CDR3 length: 14
V gene: TRBV10-3
J gene: TRBJ1-1
D gene: -
CDR3 protein: CAISDKSGVTEAFF
CDR3 DNA: TGTGCCATCAGTGATAAGTCGGGGGTCACTGAAGCTTTCTTT

clone size: -
CDR3 length: 14
V gene: TRBV6-1
J gene: TRBJ1-4
D gene: -
CDR3 protein: CASTGGNANEKLFF
CDR3 DNA: TGTGCCAGCACGGGGGGGAATGCTAATGAAAAACTGTTTTTT

clone size: -
CDR3 length: 17
V gene: TRBV5-4
J gene: TRBJ2-4
D gene: -
CDR3 protein: CASSLGSGGRAKNIQYF
CDR3 DNA: TGTGCCAGCAGCTTGGGAAGTGGGGGGAGGGCCAAAAACATTCAGTACTTC

clone size: -
CDR3 length: 14
V gene: TRBV12-3/TRBV12-4
J gene: TRBJ2-7
D gene: TRBD2
CDR3 protein: CASRDHSGMYEQYF
CDR3 DNA: TGTGCCAGCAGGGACCATAGCGGGATGTACGAGCAGTACTTC

clone size: -
CDR3 length: 12
V gene: TRBV20-1
J gene: TRBJ2-7
D gene: -
CDR3 protein: CSAGPRDYEQYF
CDR3 DNA: TGCAGTGCGGGACCCCGGGACTACGAGCAGTACTTC

clone size: few
CDR3 length: 14
V gene: TRBV20-1
J gene: TRBJ1-6
D gene: -
CDR3 protein: CSARLLQGRSPLHF
CDR3 DNA: TGCAGTGCTAGGCTCTTACAGGGCCGCTCACCCCTCCACTTT

clone size: -
CDR3 length: 14
V gene: TRBV7-9
J gene: TRBJ2-5
D gene: -
CDR3 protein: CASTTQQGKETQYF
CDR3 DNA: TGTGCCAGCACCACACAACAAGGCAAAGAGACCCAGTACTTC

clone size: -
CDR3 length: 13
V gene: TRBV20-1
J gene: TRBJ2-1
D gene: -
CDR3 protein: CSASGSVGGEQFF
CDR3 DNA: TGCAGTGCTAGCGGGAGCGTCGGAGGCGAGCAGTTCTTC

clone size: -
CDR3 length: 15
V gene: TRBV12-3/TRBV12-4
J gene: TRBJ1-5
D gene: -
CDR3 protein: CASSLNGVGNQPQHF
CDR3 DNA: TGTGCCAGCAGTTTGAATGGGGTCGGCAATCAGCCCCAGCATTTT

clone size: -
CDR3 length: 13
V gene: TRBV12-3/TRBV12-4
J gene: TRBJ2-5
D gene: -
CDR3 protein: CASSVEHGETQYF
CDR3 DNA: TGTGCCAGCAGTGTAGAACACGGAGAGACCCAGTACTTC

clone size: few
CDR3 length: 13
V gene: TRBV9
J gene: TRBJ2-7
D gene: -
CDR3 protein: CASSASDNYEQYF
CDR3 DNA: TGTGCCAGCAGCGCCTCCGACAACTACGAGCAGTACTTC

clone size: -
CDR3 length: 13
V gene: TRBV9
J gene: TRBJ2-7
D gene: -
CDR3 protein: CASSVDPVSEQYF
CDR3 DNA: TGTGCCAGCAGCGTAGATCCAGTCTCCGAGCAGTACTTC

clone size: -
CDR3 length: 16
V gene: TRBV13
J gene: TRBJ2-3
D gene: TRBD2
CDR3 protein: CASSPWTSVHTDTQYF
CDR3 DNA: TGTGCCAGCAGCCCATGGACTAGCGTACACACAGATACGCAGTATTTT

clone size: many
CDR3 length: 15
V gene: TRBV20-1
J gene: TRBJ2-7
D gene: TRBD2
CDR3 protein: CSAPPSLGGAYEQYF
CDR3 DNA: TGCAGTGCTCCACCCTCCTTGGGGGGGGCCTACGAGCAGTACTTC

clone size: -
CDR3 length: 14
V gene: TRBV29-1
J gene: TRBJ2-5
D gene: TRBD2
CDR3 protein: CSVSGAGAQETQYF
CDR3 DNA: TGCAGCGTTTCGGGAGCGGGAGCACAAGAGACCCAGTACTTC

clone size: -
CDR3 length: 15
V gene: TRBV11-3
J gene: TRBJ2-2
D gene: -
CDR3 protein: CASSIGQFNTGELFF
CDR3 DNA: TGTGCCAGCAGCATAGGACAGTTTAACACCGGGGAGCTGTTTTTT

clone size: few
CDR3 length: 15
V gene: TRBV3-1
J gene: TRBJ2-7
D gene: TRBD2
CDR3 protein: CASSQRGGGSYEQYF
CDR3 DNA: TGTGCCAGCAGCCAAAGGGGCGGGGGTTCCTACGAGCAGTACTTC

clone size: once
CDR3 length: 10
V gene: TRBV30
J gene: TRBJ1-2
D gene: -
CDR3 protein: CSGGANGYTF
CDR3 DNA: TGCAGTGGGGGCGCCAATGGCTACACCTTC

clone size: -
CDR3 length: 15
V gene: TRBV6-5
J gene: TRBJ2-1
D gene: TRBD2
CDR3 protein: CASSHHGTSVDEQFF
CDR3 DNA: TGTGCCAGCAGCCACCATGGGACTAGCGTCGATGAGCAGTTCTTC

clone size: -
CDR3 length: 12
V gene: TRBV7-2
J gene: TRBJ2-5
D gene: -
CDR3 protein: CASSPREWAQYF
CDR3 DNA: TGTGCCAGCAGCCCTAGAGAGTGGGCCCAGTACTTC

clone size: -
CDR3 length: 13
V gene: TRBV25-1
J gene: TRBJ1-1
D gene: -
CDR3 protein: CASRGGALPEAFF
CDR3 DNA: TGTGCCAGCAGGGGGGGGGCGCTTCCTGAAGCTTTCTTT

clone size: -
CDR3 length: 16
V gene: TRBV7-9
J gene: TRBJ1-2
D gene: -
CDR3 protein: CASSFGRIEGRYGYTF
CDR3 DNA: TGTGCCAGCAGCTTTGGACGTATCGAAGGTAGATATGGCTACACCTTC

clone size: -
CDR3 length: 16
V gene: TRBV20-1
J gene: TRBJ2-2
D gene: -
CDR3 protein: CSAPLRDGMNTGELFF
CDR3 DNA: TGCAGTGCTCCCTTAAGGGACGGGATGAACACCGGGGAGCTGTTTTTT